The present T cell receptor (beta chain) was sequenced within a study of blood T cell repertoires in COVID-19. Study-wide context: Acute and convalescent COVID-19 samples came from the United States, Italy and Spain. Sources were T cells, B-cell-depleted T cells, or PBMCs; the material itself was cDNA or gDNA.

This CDR3 comprises 18 residues. CDR1 and CDR2 (germline): SGHTA, FQGNSA. V lost 3 bases and J lost 0, with 18 bases in between. This clone showed up just once. Study processing details: Reference gene primer amplification yielded estimated nucleated cell counts. Sequenced by immunoSEQ multiplex PCR; TCRdb stores in-frame clones only, minus some. V and J calls and clone size are copied from that table; D and trimming were computed from the DNA. The top ten clones hold about 7.2% of a sample with roughly 150,000 clones, around 80% of them seen once. This chain connects TRBV7-2 to TRBJ2-4; maybe TRBD1 (7 bases). The clonotype comes from a woman aged 45-60 years in a cohort sampled during active or convalescent COVID-19. The sample comprised peripheral blood. Here the CDR3 DNA reads TGTGCCAGCAGCTTCAGGGGGGCAAGCCGATTAGCCAAAAACATTCAGTACTTC. It codes for CASSFRGASRLAKNIQYF. Full variable domain (missing parts from reference TRBV7-2 and TRBJ2-4): GAGVSQSPSNKVTEKGKDVELRCDPISGHTALYWYRQSLGQGLEFLIYFQGNSAPDKSGLPSDRFSAERTGGSVSTLTIQRTQQEDSAVYLCASSFRGASRLAKNIQYFGAGTRLSVL.